Listed below are T cell receptor beta chains from one sample, sequenced in a study of cytomegalovirus exposure and HLA in healthy donors. Generated by immunoSEQ multiplex PCR, the TCRdb table keeps only in-frame clones and is missing some. Of 80,000 or so clones in the sample, about 75% were seen once. Specimen: PBMCs. Source of these receptors: a man in his sixties in good health and CMV-seropositive. Each CDR3 is given with its conserved first and last residue. The D gene is left open where the match is weak. Expanded clones are given a class, and other clones once, few, many or no size at all.

>TRBV5-1|NA|TRBD2|TRBJ2-3
TGCGCCAGCAGCTTGTGGGGGGGAAGAGGAGATACGCAGTATTTT
CASSLWGGRGDTQYF
>TRBV28|NA|NA|TRBJ1-1
TGTGCCAGCAGAAACGAGTACACTGAAGCTTTCTTT
CASRNEYTEAFF
>TRBV11-2|many|NA|TRBJ1-4
TGTGCCAGCAGCTTCGGGACAATCACTAATGAAAAACTGTTTTTT
CASSFGTITNEKLFF
>TRBV6-5|few|NA|TRBJ1-6
TGTGCCAGCAGTTACTTGACAGGCAATTCACCCCTCCACTTT
CASSYLTGNSPLHF
>TRBV6-5|few|NA|TRBJ2-7
TGTGCCAGCAGTTACGGGTCAGGGCAAATCCAGTACTTC
CASSYGSGQIQYF
>TRBV29-1|NA|NA|TRBJ1-2
TGCAGCGTTGAAGAGGTGCAGGGAAGGGAATATGGCTACACCTTC
CSVEEVQGREYGYTF
>TRBV27|NA|TRBD2|TRBJ2-1
TGTGCCAGCACCCCAAGAACTAGCGGCCCAAATGAGCAGTTCTTC
CASTPRTSGPNEQFF
>TRBV7-9|NA|NA|TRBJ2-5
TGTGCCAGCAGCCCGAGTCTCGTCTACCAAGAGACCCAGTACTTC
CASSPSLVYQETQYF
>TRBV19|NA|TRBD2|TRBJ2-3
TGTGCCAGTACCGACGCGGGGGGCCACACAGATACGCAGTATTTT
CASTDAGGHTDTQYF
>TRBV19|NA|NA|TRBJ1-1
TGTGCCAGTAGCACCCGGGGAGGGGGCACTGAAGCTTTCTTT
CASSTRGGGTEAFF
>TRBV5-1|NA|NA|TRBJ2-5
TGCGCCAGCAGCTTGGTCATAGCGGCGAAAGGAGAGACCCAGTACTTC
CASSLVIAAKGETQYF
>TRBV7-9|NA|TRBD1|TRBJ2-7
TGTGCCAGCAGCTTAATACAGGGGGCATCCTACGAGCAGTACTTC
CASSLIQGASYEQYF
>TRBV7-2|NA|TRBD2|TRBJ2-3
TGTGCCAGCAGCTGGACTAGCGGGGGGGTGGATACGCAGTATTTT
CASSWTSGGVDTQYF
>TRBV10-3|NA|NA|TRBJ2-1
TGTGCCATCAGTGAGTCGGCGGGTAGCTACAATGAGCAGTTCTTC
CAISESAGSYNEQFF
>TRBV2|NA|TRBD2|TRBJ2-5
TGTGCCAGCAGAGGGTTTAGCGGGGGGGGAGAGACCCAGTACTTC
CASRGFSGGGETQYF
>TRBV5-4|NA|NA|TRBJ2-2
TGTGCCAGCAGCTTGAACAAGAACACCGGGGAGCTGTTTTTT
CASSLNKNTGELFF
>TRBV5-1|NA|NA|TRBJ2-2
TGCGCCAGCAGCTTGACCGAGCGGACCGGGGAGCTGTTTTTT
CASSLTERTGELFF
>TRBV18|NA|NA|TRBJ1-4
TGTGCCAGCTCGGTCCAGGGGACCCTCAATGAAAAACTGTTTTTT
CASSVQGTLNEKLFF
>TRBV27|few|TRBD1|TRBJ1-5
TGTGCCAGCAGTACAGGGGGAGAGGGCAATCAGCCCCAGCATTTT
CASSTGGEGNQPQHF
>TRBV10-3|NA|NA|TRBJ2-3
TGTGCCATCAGTGAGTTGGGCCCCGGGGGCACAGATACGCAGTATTTT
CAISELGPGGTDTQYF
>TRBV6-5|few|TRBD1|TRBJ2-7
TGTGCCAGCAGTTACTCGATGACAGGGGTCAACGAGCAGTACTTC
CASSYSMTGVNEQYF
>TRBV4-1|NA|NA|TRBJ2-1
TGCGCCAGCAGCCTTGAACCTGGGGGGAATGAGCAGTTCTTC
CASSLEPGGNEQFF
>TRBV12-5|NA|NA|TRBJ1-1
TGTGCTAGTGGTTTGTCGGGGGTCACTGAAGCTTTCTTT
CASGLSGVTEAFF
>TRBV5-5|few|TRBD1|TRBJ1-2
TGTGCCAGCAGCAGGTGGGCAGGGGGTGAGAATGGCTACACCTTC
CASSRWAGGENGYTF
>TRBV6-4|NA|NA|TRBJ2-7
TGTGCCAGCCCTAGCCCCCCCCTATACGAGCAGTACTTC
CASPSPPLYEQYF
>TRBV4-3|few|TRBD2|TRBJ2-3
TGCGCCAGCAGCCAAGCCCCCACTAGCGGGGGGGCCTCGGATACGCAGTATTTT
CASSQAPTSGGASDTQYF
>TRBV27|NA|NA|TRBJ1-6
TGTGCCAGCACGGGCCGGGGGTTTGGCGATTCACCCCTCCACTTT
CASTGRGFGDSPLHF
>TRBV11-3|NA|NA|TRBJ2-7
TGTGCCAGCAGCCCCTCCACGGCCTACGAGCAGTACTTC
CASSPSTAYEQYF
>TRBV6-5|NA|TRBD2|TRBJ2-1
TGTGCCAGCAGTTCCGCCGGGACTAGCGGGAGAAATGAGCAGTTCTTC
CASSSAGTSGRNEQFF
>TRBV6-1|NA|NA|TRBJ1-4
TGTGCCAGCAGTGATCTGGTCCCGAGTATGGAACTGTTTTTT
CASSDLVPSMELFF
>TRBV6-5|NA|TRBD1|TRBJ2-7
TGTGCCAGCAGGTCGAACAGGGGAAAGTCCTACGAGCAGTACTTC
CASRSNRGKSYEQYF
>TRBV30|NA|NA|TRBJ2-7
TGTGCCTGGAGTGTATCCGTCGGACAGCGGCGCGAGCAGTACTTC
CAWSVSVGQRREQYF
>TRBV14|NA|NA|TRBJ1-1
TGTGCCAGCAGCCCCCTGGAGGGTTCCCCTGAAGCTTTCTTT
CASSPLEGSPEAFF
>TRBV7-2|NA|NA|TRBJ1-1
TGTGCCAGCAGCTTGACCCGGGACACTGAAGCTTTCTTT
CASSLTRDTEAFF
>TRBV7-9|few|NA|TRBJ1-5
TGTGCCAGCAGCAAAGGGGAACAGCCCCAGCATTTT
CASSKGEQPQHF
>TRBV2|few|NA|TRBJ1-5
TGTGCCAGCAGTGGGGGGCAGGGGCATCAGCCCCAGCATTTT
CASSGGQGHQPQHF
>TRBV10-1|NA|TRBD1|TRBJ2-5
TGCGCCAGCAGTCGACAGGGGGCCGGGACCCAGTACTTC
CASSRQGAGTQYF
>TRBV2|NA|NA|TRBJ2-7
TGTGCCAGCAGTGAAGTGCCGACCGGTATGCGGAGCTCCTACGAGCAGTACTTC
CASSEVPTGMRSSYEQYF
>TRBV30|once|NA|TRBJ2-3
TGTGCCTGGAATCGTCGAGGGCTCCGCACAGATACGCAGTATTTT
CAWNRRGLRTDTQYF
>TRBV6-5|few|NA|TRBJ2-1
TGTGCCAGCAGTTACTCGGGAGCCTCCAATGAGCAGTTCTTC
CASSYSGASNEQFF
>TRBV6-6|NA|NA|TRBJ1-3
TGTGCCGCCCGGGAGGCGGGCGGGCGCTCTGGAAACACCATATATTTT
CAAREAGGRSGNTIYF
>TRBV5-4|once|NA|TRBJ2-1
TGTGCCAGCAGCGTGGGAGGGGGCCTCTACAATGAGCAGTTCTTC
CASSVGGGLYNEQFF
>TRBV21-1|once|NA|TRBJ2-1
TGTGCCAGCAGCTTCCTGGGACTAGCGGATCTTTATGAGCAGTTCTTC
CASSFLGLADLYEQFF
>TRBV6-5|once|NA|TRBJ1-1
TGTGCCAGCAGTTACAGCGCCGTGAACACTGAAGCTTTCTTT
CASSYSAVNTEAFF
>TRBV2|NA|TRBD1|TRBJ2-6
TGTGCCAGCAGCAAAACCCGGACAGGGGTAACTGGGGCCAACGTCCTGACTTTC
CASSKTRTGVTGANVLTF
>TRBV19|once|NA|TRBJ1-1
TGTGCCAGTAGTATATGGGGGGTCAACACTGAAGCTTTCTTT
CASSIWGVNTEAFF
>TRBV6-1|NA|NA|TRBJ2-1
TGTGCCTCTCAGGACTACCCCAAAAATGAGCAGTTCTTC
CASQDYPKNEQFF
>TRBV4-2|NA|TRBD1|TRBJ1-4
TGTGCCAGCAGCTCCGGGACAGGCGCTAATGAAAAACTGTTTTTT
CASSSGTGANEKLFF
>TRBV4-3|NA|TRBD1|TRBJ2-1
TGCGCCAGCAGCCAAGGGGCGACAGGGGCGGTCAATGAGCAGTTCTTC
CASSQGATGAVNEQFF
>TRBV10-3|NA|NA|TRBJ1-1
TGTGCCATCAGTCCTCATAGGGGGTCAGAAACTGAAGCTTTCTTT
CAISPHRGSETEAFF